The clone carrying this TCR beta chain was detected ten times or more. Antigen unknown. This sample is drawn from a study of CD8 T cells in ankylosing spondylitis. In TCRdb, the 5' RACE reads were re-called with MiXCR into one record per CDR3 protein. The table lists 150,000 to 200,000 distinct CDR3 sequences, 18% of them singletons. The germline V gene has CDR1 SGHTA and CDR2 FQGNSA. Trimming shortened V by 7 bases and J by 2 bases, and 11 bases separated the two germline ends. There are 13 residues in the CDR3. Regarding the study as a whole: Blood of patients with ankylosing spondylitis appeared to be characterized by a TCR beta motif of several highly homologous variants. Reports of some motif variants in reactive arthritis synovial fluid and blood predate this one. The disease-linked clones had a CD8+ phenotype and low blood frequencies. Reportedly, disease-linked clones are significantly enriched in ankylosing spondylitis patients' matched synovial fluid.

Sequencing was done on a sample of blood, either unsorted or a sorted T cell fraction (not recorded which). The sequence was collected from a male donor aged 10-29 years with ankylosing spondylitis or in good health (not recorded which). This chain uses TRBV7-2 with TRBJ1-2; D is perhaps TRBD1 (5 bases). CDR3 protein: CASTIRDNYGYTF. The CDR3 bases are TGTGCCAGCACCATTCGGGACAACTATGGCTACACCTTC.